Described below is a single TCR beta chain sequence and its context. Germline V lookup: CDR1 SGHKS, CDR2 YYEKEE (reference sequence). V trimming: 3 bases; J trimming: 8 bases; junction bases outside the gene matches: 10. This CDR3 has 15 amino acids. These data belong to a study of blood T cell repertoires in COVID-19. Method: immunoSEQ multiplex PCR; TCRdb's copy keeps in-frame clones and lacks some. The data contain about 300,000 clones, around 89% of them singletons. The TCR comes from a man aged 18 to 30 who had recovered from COVID-19. The sample was peripheral blood. The chain uses TRBV5-5 and TRBJ1-1, with 10 bases aligning to TRBD1. The CDR3 coding sequence is TGTGCCAGCAGCTGGGTAGGGGGGACAGGGGTCGAAGCTTTCTTT. This encodes CASSWVGGTGVEAFF.